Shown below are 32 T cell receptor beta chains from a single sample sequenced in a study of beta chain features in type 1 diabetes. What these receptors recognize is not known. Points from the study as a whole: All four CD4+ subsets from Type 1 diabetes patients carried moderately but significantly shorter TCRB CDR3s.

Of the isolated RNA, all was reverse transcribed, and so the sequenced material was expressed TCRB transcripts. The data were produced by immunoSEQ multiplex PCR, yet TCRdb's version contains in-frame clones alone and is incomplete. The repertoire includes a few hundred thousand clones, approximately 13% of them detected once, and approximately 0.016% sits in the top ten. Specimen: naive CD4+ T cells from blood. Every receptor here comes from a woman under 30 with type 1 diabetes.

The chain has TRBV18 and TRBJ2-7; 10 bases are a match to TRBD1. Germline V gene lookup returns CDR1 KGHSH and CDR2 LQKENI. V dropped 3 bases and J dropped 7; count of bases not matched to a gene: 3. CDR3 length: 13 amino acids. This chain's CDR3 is CASSPWDRGEQYV. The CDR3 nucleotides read TGTGCCAGCTCACCCTGGGACAGGGGTGAGCAGTACGTC.

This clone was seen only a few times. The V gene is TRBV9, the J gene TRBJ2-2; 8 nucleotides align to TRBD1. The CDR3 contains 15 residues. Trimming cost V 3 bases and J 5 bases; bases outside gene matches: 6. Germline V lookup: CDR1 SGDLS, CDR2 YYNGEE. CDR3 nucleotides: TGTGCCAGCAGCGAAGAGACAGGGGAAACCGGGGAGCTGTTTTTT. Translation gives CASSEETGETGELFF.

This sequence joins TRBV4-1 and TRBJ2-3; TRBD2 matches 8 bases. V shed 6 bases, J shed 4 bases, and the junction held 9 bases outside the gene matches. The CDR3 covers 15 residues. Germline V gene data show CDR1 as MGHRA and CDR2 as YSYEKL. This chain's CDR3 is CASSSGTRIADTQYF. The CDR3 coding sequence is TGCGCCAGCAGTTCCGGGACTAGGATTGCAGATACGCAGTATTTT.

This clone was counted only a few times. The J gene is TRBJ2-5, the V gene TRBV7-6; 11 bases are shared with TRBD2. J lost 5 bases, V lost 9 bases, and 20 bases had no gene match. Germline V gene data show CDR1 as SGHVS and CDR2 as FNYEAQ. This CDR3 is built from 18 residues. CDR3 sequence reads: CASVVGLAGGSVKETQYF. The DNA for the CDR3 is TGTGCCAGTGTGGTTGGTCTAGCGGGAGGCTCAGTAAAGGAGACCCAGTACTTC. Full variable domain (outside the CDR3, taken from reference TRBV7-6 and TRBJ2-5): GAGVSQSPRYKVTKRGQDVALRCDPISGHVSLYWYRQALGQGPEFLTYFNYEAQQDKSGLPNDRFSAERPEGSISTLTIQRTEQRDSAMYRCASVVGLAGGSVKETQYFGPGTRLLVL.

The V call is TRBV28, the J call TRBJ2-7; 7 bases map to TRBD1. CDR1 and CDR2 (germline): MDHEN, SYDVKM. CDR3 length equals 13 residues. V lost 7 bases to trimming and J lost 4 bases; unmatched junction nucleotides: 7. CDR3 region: CASMFSQGYEQYF. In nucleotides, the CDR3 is TGTGCCAGCATGTTTTCACAGGGGTACGAGCAGTACTTC.

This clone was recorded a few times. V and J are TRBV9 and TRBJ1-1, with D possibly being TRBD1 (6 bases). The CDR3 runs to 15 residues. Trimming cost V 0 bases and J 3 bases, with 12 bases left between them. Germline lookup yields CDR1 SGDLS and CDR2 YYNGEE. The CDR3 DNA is TGTGCCAGCAGCGTAGAACCAGGGGAAGACACTGAAGCTTTCTTT. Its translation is CASSVEPGEDTEAFF.

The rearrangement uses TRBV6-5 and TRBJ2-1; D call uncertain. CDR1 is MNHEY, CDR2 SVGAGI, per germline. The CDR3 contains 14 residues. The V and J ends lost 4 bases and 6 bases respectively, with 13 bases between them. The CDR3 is CASSSHQAGNEQFF. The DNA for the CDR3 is TGTGCCAGCAGTTCTCATCAGGCAGGCAATGAGCAGTTCTTC.

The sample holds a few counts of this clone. CDR3 region: CASSATPLAGGSDTQYF. DNA for the CDR3: TGTGCCAGCAGCGCAACCCCGCTAGCGGGAGGTTCAGATACGCAGTATTTT. The chain has TRBV9 and TRBJ2-3; 11 bases align to TRBD2. The CDR3 sequence is 17 residues long. Trimming took 3 bases from V and 4 from J; bases not matched to a gene: 10. Germline assignment: CDR1 SGDLS and CDR2 YYNGEE.

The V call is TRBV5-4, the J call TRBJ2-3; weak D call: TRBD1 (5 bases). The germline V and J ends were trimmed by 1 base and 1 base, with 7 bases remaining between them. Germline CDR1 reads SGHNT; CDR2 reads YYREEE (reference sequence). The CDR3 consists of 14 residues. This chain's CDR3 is CASSLRGGTDTQYF. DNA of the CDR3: TGTGCCAGCAGCTTGAGGGGTGGCACAGATACGCAGTATTTT.

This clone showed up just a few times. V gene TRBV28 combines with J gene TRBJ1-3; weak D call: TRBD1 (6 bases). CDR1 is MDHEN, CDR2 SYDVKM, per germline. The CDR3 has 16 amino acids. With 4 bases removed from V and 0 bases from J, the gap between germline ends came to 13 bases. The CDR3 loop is CASSYGTPSSGNTIYF. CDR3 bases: TGTGCCAGCAGTTACGGGACACCGAGCTCTGGAAACACCATATATTTT.

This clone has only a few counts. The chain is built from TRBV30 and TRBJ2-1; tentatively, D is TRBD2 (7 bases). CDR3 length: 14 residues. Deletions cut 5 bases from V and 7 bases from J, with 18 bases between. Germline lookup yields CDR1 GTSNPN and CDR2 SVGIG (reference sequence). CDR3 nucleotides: TGTGCCTGGGCGGGGGCCCCGTTAGCAAATGAGCAGTTCTTC. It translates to CAWAGAPLANEQFF.

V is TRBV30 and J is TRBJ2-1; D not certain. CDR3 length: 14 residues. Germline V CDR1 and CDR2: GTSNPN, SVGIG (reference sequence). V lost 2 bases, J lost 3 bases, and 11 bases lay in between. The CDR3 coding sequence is TGTGCCTGGAGTATGGCCAGTTACTACAATGAGCAGTTCTTC. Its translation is CAWSMASYYNEQFF.

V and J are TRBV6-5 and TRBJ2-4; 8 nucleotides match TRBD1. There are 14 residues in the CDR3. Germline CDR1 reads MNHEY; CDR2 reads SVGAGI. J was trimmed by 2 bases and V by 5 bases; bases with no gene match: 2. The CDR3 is CASSDRGTKNIQYF. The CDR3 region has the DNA TGTGCCAGCAGTGACAGGGGAACCAAAAACATTCAGTACTTC.

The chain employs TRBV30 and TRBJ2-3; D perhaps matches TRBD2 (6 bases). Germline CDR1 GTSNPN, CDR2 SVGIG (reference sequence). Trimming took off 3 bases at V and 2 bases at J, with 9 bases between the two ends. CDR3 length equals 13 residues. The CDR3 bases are TGTGCCTGGAGCCTAGCGAACACAGATACGCAGTATTTT. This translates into CAWSLANTDTQYF. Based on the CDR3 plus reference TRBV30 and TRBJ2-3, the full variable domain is SQTIHQWPATLVQPVGSPLSLECTVEGTSNPNLYWYRQAAGRGLQLLFYSVGIGQISSEVPQNLSASRPQDRQFILSSKKLLLSDSGFYLCAWSLANTDTQYFGPGTRLTVL.

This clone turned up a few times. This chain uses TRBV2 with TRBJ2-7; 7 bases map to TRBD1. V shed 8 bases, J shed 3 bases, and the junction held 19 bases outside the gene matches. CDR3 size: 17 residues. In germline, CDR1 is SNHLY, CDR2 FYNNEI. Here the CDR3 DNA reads TGTGCCAGCGAAACAGCCGTCCTCGGACAGGACCGCTACGAGCAGTACTTC. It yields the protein CASETAVLGQDRYEQYF.

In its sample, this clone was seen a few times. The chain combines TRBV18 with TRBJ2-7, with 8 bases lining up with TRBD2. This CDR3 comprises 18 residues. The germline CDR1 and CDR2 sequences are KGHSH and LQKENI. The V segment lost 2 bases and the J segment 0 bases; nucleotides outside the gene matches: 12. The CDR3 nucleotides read TGTGCCAGCTCACCAGGGACTAGTAGAGCCTACTACTCCTACGAGCAGTACTTC. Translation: CASSPGTSRAYYSYEQYF. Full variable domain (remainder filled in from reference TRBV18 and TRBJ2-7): NAGVMQNPRHLVRRRGQEARLRCSPMKGHSHVYWYRQLPEEGLKFMVYLQKENIIDESGMPKERFSAEFPKEGPSILRIQQVVRGDSAAYFCASSPGTSRAYYSYEQYFGPGTRLTVT.

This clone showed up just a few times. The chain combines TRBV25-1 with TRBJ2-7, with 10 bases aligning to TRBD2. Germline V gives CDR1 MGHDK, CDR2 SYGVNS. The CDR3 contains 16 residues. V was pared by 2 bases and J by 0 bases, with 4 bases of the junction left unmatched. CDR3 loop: CASSELAGAVSYEQYF. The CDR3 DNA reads TGTGCCAGCAGTGAACTAGCGGGAGCCGTCTCCTACGAGCAGTACTTC.

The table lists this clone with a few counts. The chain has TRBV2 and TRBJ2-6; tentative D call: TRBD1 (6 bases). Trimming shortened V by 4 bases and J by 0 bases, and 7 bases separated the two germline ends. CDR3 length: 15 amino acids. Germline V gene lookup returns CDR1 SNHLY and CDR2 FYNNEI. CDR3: CASSGTVSGANVLTF. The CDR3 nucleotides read TGTGCCAGCAGTGGGACAGTCTCTGGGGCCAACGTCCTGACTTTC.

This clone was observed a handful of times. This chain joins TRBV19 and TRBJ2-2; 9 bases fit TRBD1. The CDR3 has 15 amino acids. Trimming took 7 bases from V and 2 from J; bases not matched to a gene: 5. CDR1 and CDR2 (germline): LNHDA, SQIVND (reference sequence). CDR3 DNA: TGTGCCAGTATCACACAGGGGGCAAACACCGGGGAGCTGTTTTTT. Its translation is CASITQGANTGELFF. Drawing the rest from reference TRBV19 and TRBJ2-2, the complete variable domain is DGGITQSPKYLFRKEGQNVTLSCEQNLNHDAMYWYRQDPGQGLRLIYYSQIVNDFQKGDIAEGYSVSREKKESFPLTVTSAQKNPTAFYLCASITQGANTGELFFGEGSRLTVL.

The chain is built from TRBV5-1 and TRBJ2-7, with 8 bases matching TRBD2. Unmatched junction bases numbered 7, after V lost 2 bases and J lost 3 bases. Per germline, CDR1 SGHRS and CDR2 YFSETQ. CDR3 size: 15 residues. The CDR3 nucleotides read TGCGCCAGCAGCTTCACCAGCGGGAGCATCTACGAGCAGTACTTC. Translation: CASSFTSGSIYEQYF.

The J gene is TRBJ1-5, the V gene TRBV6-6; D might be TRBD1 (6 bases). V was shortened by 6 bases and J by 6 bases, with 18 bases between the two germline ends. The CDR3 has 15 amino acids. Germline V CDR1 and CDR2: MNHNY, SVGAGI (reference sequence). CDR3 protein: CASRSTGTRGQPQHF. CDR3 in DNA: TGTGCCAGCAGGTCAACAGGGACCAGAGGTCAGCCCCAGCATTTT.

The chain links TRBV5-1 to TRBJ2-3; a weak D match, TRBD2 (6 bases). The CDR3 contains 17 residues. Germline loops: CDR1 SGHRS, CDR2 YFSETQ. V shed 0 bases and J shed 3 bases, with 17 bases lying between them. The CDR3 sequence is CASSLEASGVLTDTQYF. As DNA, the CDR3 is TGCGCCAGCAGCTTGGAGGCGTCGGGAGTTTTGACAGATACGCAGTATTTT.

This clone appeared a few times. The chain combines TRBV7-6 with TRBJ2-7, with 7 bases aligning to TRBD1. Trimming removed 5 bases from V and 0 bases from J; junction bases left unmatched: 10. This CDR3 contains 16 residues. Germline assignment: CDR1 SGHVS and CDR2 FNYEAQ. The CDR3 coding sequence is TGTGCCAGCAGCCCGGGACAGTATACATTCTCCTACGAGCAGTACTTC. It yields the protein CASSPGQYTFSYEQYF.

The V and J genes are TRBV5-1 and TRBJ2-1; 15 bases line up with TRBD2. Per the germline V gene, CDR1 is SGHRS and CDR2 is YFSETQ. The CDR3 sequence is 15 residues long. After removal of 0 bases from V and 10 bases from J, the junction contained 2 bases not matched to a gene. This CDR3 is CASSLAGLAGGEQFF. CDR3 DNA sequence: TGCGCCAGCAGCTTGGCGGGACTAGCGGGAGGCGAGCAGTTCTTC.

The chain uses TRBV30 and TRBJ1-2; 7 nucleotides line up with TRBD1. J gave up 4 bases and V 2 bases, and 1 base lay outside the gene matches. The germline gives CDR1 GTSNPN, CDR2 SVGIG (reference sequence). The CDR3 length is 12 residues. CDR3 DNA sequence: TGTGCCTGGAGTCAGGGGGGCTATGGCTACACCTTC. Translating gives CAWSQGGYGYTF.

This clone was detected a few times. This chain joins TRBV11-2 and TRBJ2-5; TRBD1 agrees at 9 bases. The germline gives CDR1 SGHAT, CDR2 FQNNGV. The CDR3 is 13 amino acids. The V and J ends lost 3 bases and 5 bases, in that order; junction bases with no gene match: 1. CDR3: CASSLDRGETQYF. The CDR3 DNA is TGTGCCAGCAGCTTGGACAGGGGCGAGACCCAGTACTTC.

The DNA for the CDR3 is TGTGCCAGCAGCCCCCGGGAGGGGTCCCAGTACTTC. It specifies CASSPREGSQYF. The chain is built from TRBV7-2 and TRBJ2-5; 8 nucleotides line up with TRBD2. Germline trimming cut 5 bases from V and 9 bases from J; bases unmatched to any gene: 5. Per germline, CDR1 SGHTA and CDR2 FQGNSA. The CDR3 loop spans 12 amino acids.

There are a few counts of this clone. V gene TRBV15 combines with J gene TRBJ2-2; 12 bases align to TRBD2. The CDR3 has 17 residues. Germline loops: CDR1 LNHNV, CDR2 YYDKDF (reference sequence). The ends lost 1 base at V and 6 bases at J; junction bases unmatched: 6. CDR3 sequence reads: CATSRGTSGITPGELFF. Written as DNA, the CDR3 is TGTGCCACCAGCAGAGGGACTAGCGGGATTACCCCCGGGGAGCTGTTTTTT.

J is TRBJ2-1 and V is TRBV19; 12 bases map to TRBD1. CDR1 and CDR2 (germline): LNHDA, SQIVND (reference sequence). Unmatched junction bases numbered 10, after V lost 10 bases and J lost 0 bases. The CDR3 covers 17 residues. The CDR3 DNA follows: TGTGCCATATCCGGGACAGGGGGCTTGGGCTCCTACAATGAGCAGTTCTTC. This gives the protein CAISGTGGLGSYNEQFF.

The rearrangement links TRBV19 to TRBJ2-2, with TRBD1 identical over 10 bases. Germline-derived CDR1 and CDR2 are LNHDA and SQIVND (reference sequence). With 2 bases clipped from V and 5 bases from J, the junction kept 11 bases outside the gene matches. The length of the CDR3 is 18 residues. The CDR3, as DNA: TGTGCCAGTAGTATACTGACAGGGGGCCATCCATTTACCGGGGAGCTGTTTTTT. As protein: CASSILTGGHPFTGELFF.

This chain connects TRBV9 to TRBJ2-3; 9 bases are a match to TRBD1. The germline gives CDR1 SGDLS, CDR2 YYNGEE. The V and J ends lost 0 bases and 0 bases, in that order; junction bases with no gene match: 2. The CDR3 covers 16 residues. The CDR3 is CASSVAGQGSTDTQYF. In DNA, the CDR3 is TGTGCCAGCAGCGTAGCCGGACAGGGGAGCACAGATACGCAGTATTTT. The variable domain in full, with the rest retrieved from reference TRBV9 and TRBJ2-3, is DSGVTQTPKHLITATGQRVTLRCSPRSGDLSVYWYQQSLDQGLQFLIQYYNGEERAKGNILERFSAQQFPDLHSELNLSSLELGDSALYFCASSVAGQGSTDTQYFGPGTRLTVL.

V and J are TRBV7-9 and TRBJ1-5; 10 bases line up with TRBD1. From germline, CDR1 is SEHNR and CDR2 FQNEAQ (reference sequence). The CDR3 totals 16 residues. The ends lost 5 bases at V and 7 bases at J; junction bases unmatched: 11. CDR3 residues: CASSHQDRGFNQPQHF. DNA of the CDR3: TGTGCCAGCAGCCACCAGGACAGGGGGTTCAACCAGCCCCAGCATTTT.